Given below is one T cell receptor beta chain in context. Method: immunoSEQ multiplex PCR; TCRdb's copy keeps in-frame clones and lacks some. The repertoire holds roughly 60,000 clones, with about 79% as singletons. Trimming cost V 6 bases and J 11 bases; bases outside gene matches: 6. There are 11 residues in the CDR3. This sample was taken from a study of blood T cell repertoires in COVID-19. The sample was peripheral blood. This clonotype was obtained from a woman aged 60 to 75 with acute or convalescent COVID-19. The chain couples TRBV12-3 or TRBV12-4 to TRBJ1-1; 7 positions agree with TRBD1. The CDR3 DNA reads TGTGCCAGCAGCCTCAGGGGGGATGCTTTCTTT. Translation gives CASSLRGDAFF.